The 21 T cell receptor beta chains below all came from one sample that was sequenced in a study of shared clonotypes between healthy human individuals. Clones were read by immunoSEQ multiplex PCR, and TCRdb kept only the in-frame ones, dropping some. The table has over 2 million clones, about 90% seen once. The sequenced material came from naive CD4+ T cells from PBMCs. The subset denotes: CD45RA+ positively selected. Receptors were obtained from a young man in good health. Some clones in this sample may be carry-over from other donors' samples.

The chain is built from TRBV25-1 and TRBJ1-2; the match to TRBD1 covers 11 bases. This CDR3 region has 16 residues. Germline values: CDR1 MGHDK, CDR2 SYGVNS. V shed 5 bases and J 1 base; nucleotides not matched to a gene: 6. The CDR3 sequence: CASSWTGGAVNYGYTF. The CDR3 DNA is TGTGCCAGCAGTTGGACAGGGGGCGCGGTTAACTATGGCTACACCTTC.

V gene TRBV4-1 combines with J gene TRBJ2-1; 7 nucleotides line up with TRBD2. The CDR3 is 14 amino acids. With 3 bases clipped from V and 9 bases from J, the junction kept 8 bases outside the gene matches. Germline V lookup: CDR1 MGHRA, CDR2 YSYEKL. This chain's CDR3 is CASSQPRSGGEQFF. CDR3 DNA sequence: TGCGCCAGCAGCCAGCCTAGGTCGGGAGGTGAGCAGTTCTTC.

The rearrangement joins TRBV7-8 to TRBJ2-7; 7 positions match TRBD1. Germline loops: CDR1 SGHVS, CDR2 FQNEAQ. This CDR3 has 13 amino acids. Trimming took 7 bases from V and 5 from J; bases not matched to a gene: 8. CDR3: CASIPRGGHEQYF. As DNA, the CDR3 is TGTGCCAGCATCCCCCGAGGGGGCCACGAGCAGTACTTC.

The J gene is TRBJ2-1, the V gene TRBV4-1, with TRBD1 matching 10 bases. The germline CDR1 and CDR2 sequences are MGHRA and YSYEKL. This CDR3 is 17 amino acids long. V lost 8 bases, J lost 5 bases, and 15 bases stayed unmatched. The CDR3 here is CASHHLVGDRGHNEQFF. In DNA form, the CDR3 reads TGCGCCAGCCATCATCTCGTGGGGGACAGGGGCCACAATGAGCAGTTCTTC.

V and J are TRBV29-1 and TRBJ1-1; perhaps TRBD1 as D (6 bases). Germline V gene data show CDR1 as SQVTM and CDR2 as ANQGSEA. V was pared by 6 bases and J by 10 bases, with 15 bases between. CDR3 length equals 11 residues. In nucleotides, the CDR3 is TGCAGCGTAGGGAGGGGGGGGACAGCTTTCTTT. Its translation: CSVGRGGTAFF.

Worth noting for this clone: Other DNA variants within this sample encode the same CDR3. This chain uses TRBV9 with TRBJ2-2; a possible D gene is TRBD2 (5 bases). The germline CDR1 and CDR2 sequences are SGDLS and YYNGEE. The V end was cut by 0 bases, the J end by 1 base, with 7 bases between. The CDR3 runs 15 residues. The CDR3 sequence is CASSVAGVNTGELFF. The CDR3 coding sequence is TGTGCCAGCAGCGTAGCCGGGGTGAACACCGGGGAGCTGTTTTTT.

The chain recombines TRBV29-1 with TRBJ2-7, with 7 bases fitting TRBD2. Germline values: CDR1 SQVTM, CDR2 ANQGSEA. CDR3 size: 14 residues. Trimming cost V 6 bases and J 4 bases; bases outside gene matches: 12. In DNA, the CDR3 is TGCAGCGTCCAGCGCGGGGGACGGGAATACGAGCAGTACTTC. It yields the protein CSVQRGGREYEQYF.

The chain links TRBV2 to TRBJ1-1; D remains ambiguous. V lost 3 bases and J lost 1, with 12 bases in between. In germline, CDR1 is SNHLY, CDR2 FYNNEI. This CDR3 comprises 15 residues. This CDR3 is CASSDDGGGNTEAFF. The CDR3 coding sequence is TGTGCCAGCAGTGACGACGGTGGCGGGAACACTGAAGCTTTCTTT.

CDR3 sequence: CASSESGEAVRHF. The CDR3 region has the DNA TGTGCCAGCAGTGAAAGCGGCGAGGCGGTCCGGCATTTT. The J gene is TRBJ1-5, the V gene TRBV6-1, with D unclear. This CDR3 contains 13 residues. Germline V gives CDR1 MNHNS, CDR2 SASEGT. V was shortened by 2 bases and J by 15 bases, with 17 bases between the two germline ends.

V and J are TRBV29-1 and TRBJ2-3, with TRBD2 identical over 7 bases. This CDR3 contains 17 residues. Per the germline V gene, CDR1 is SQVTM and CDR2 is ANQGSEA. The junction had 16 bases not matched to a gene; V was cut back by 7 bases and J by 0 bases. CDR3 coding DNA: TGCAGCGCCGCAACCGCAGGCGGGAGTACGAGCACAGATACGCAGTATTTT. This encodes CSAATAGGSTSTDTQYF.

The gene calls are TRBV5-4 and TRBJ1-3; D uncertain. CDR1 SGHNT and CDR2 YYREEE come from the germline V gene (reference sequence). The V and J ends lost 2 bases and 4 bases respectively, with 16 bases between them. The CDR3 sequence is 16 residues long. The CDR3 sequence is CASSFLAPSGGNTIYF. The CDR3, as DNA: TGTGCCAGCAGCTTCCTCGCCCCCTCGGGCGGAAACACCATATATTTT.

This chain joins TRBV7-6 and TRBJ2-7; tentatively, D is TRBD2 (6 bases). CDR3 length: 16 amino acids. Germline V gives CDR1 SGHVS, CDR2 FNYEAQ. Trimming shortened V by 5 bases and J by 0 bases, and 17 bases separated the two germline ends. CDR3 loop: CASSLLRLGLSYEQYF. For the CDR3, the DNA is TGTGCCAGCAGCCTACTACGACTAGGCCTCTCCTACGAGCAGTACTTC.

The V call is TRBV19, the J call TRBJ2-7; 9 nucleotides agree with TRBD1. V lost 6 bases, J lost 3 bases, and 3 bases stayed unmatched. This CDR3 comprises 13 residues. In germline, CDR1 is LNHDA, CDR2 SQIVND (reference sequence). This CDR3 reads CASSDRGDYEQYF. The CDR3, as DNA: TGTGCCAGTAGCGACAGGGGGGACTACGAGCAGTACTTC.

The chain employs TRBV4-3 and TRBJ2-2, with D perhaps matching TRBD2 (5 bases). Germline V lookup: CDR1 LGHNA, CDR2 YSLEER. V was shortened by 3 bases and J by 4 bases, with 15 bases between the two germline ends. The CDR3 totals 16 residues. Here the CDR3 reads CASSQGSGPGTGELFF. The DNA for the CDR3 is TGCGCCAGCAGCCAGGGGAGCGGACCGGGCACCGGGGAGCTGTTTTTT.

This rearrangement joins TRBV5-1 to TRBJ2-1, with 11 bases fitting TRBD2. CDR3 size: 17 residues. V gave up 7 bases and J gave up 4 bases; unmatched junction bases: 13. Germline assignment: CDR1 SGHRS and CDR2 YFSETQ. This CDR3 is CASRDNPRLAGYNEQFF. The CDR3 bases are TGCGCCAGCCGTGACAATCCGCGACTAGCGGGATACAATGAGCAGTTCTTC.

The J gene is TRBJ2-7, the V gene TRBV7-8, with D maybe TRBD1 (6 bases). The CDR3 runs 15 residues. V was trimmed by 1 base and J by 6 bases, leaving 16 bases between them. Per germline, CDR1 SGHVS and CDR2 FQNEAQ. CDR3 DNA: TGTGCCAGCAGCTTAGGACTACAGGGAAGGGGCGAGCAGTACTTC. This codes for CASSLGLQGRGEQYF.

The chain recombines TRBV28 with TRBJ2-7; 7 nucleotides agree with TRBD1. Per germline, CDR1 MDHEN and CDR2 SYDVKM. This CDR3 is 14 amino acids long. V shed 3 bases, J shed 3 bases, and the junction held 5 bases outside the gene matches. This chain's CDR3 is CASSFQGGLYEQYF. Written as DNA, the CDR3 is TGTGCCAGCAGTTTTCAAGGGGGCCTCTACGAGCAGTACTTC.

This clone showed up just once. The chain joins TRBV29-1 to TRBJ2-1, with D hard to call. Trimming shortened V by 6 bases and J by 0 bases, and 18 bases separated the two germline ends. Germline V gene data show CDR1 as SQVTM and CDR2 as ANQGSEA. The length of the CDR3 is 16 residues. The CDR3 coding sequence is TGCAGCGTCAGCGAGGTGTCCTCAAGCTCCTACAATGAGCAGTTCTTC. Translating gives CSVSEVSSSSYNEQFF.

This chain joins TRBV5-1 and TRBJ1-2; tentatively, D is TRBD1 (6 bases). Germline loops: CDR1 SGHRS, CDR2 YFSETQ. V was shortened by 5 bases and J by 8 bases, with 22 bases between the two germline ends. CDR3 size: 15 residues. The CDR3 loop is CASRQDSGGKEGYTF. The CDR3 DNA reads TGCGCCAGCAGGCAGGACAGCGGAGGGAAAGAGGGCTACACCTTC.

The gene calls are TRBV5-8 and TRBJ1-4; perhaps TRBD1 as D (5 bases). V dropped 5 bases and J dropped 6 bases, with 20 bases sitting between them. There are 16 residues in the CDR3. CDR1 and CDR2 from the germline V gene are SGHTS and YDEGEE. The CDR3 nucleotides read TGTGCCAGCAGATTAACCGGGACCCGAGGAGATGAAAAACTGTTTTTT. Amino acids: CASRLTGTRGDEKLFF.

In the case of this clone: Other DNA sequences in the sample encode the same CDR3. The chain carries TRBV18 and TRBJ1-1, with no clear D. The CDR3 is 14 residues long. The V and J ends lost 3 bases and 0 bases respectively, with 8 bases between them. Germline lookup yields CDR1 KGHSH and CDR2 LQKENI. DNA of the CDR3: TGTGCCAGCTCACCTCGGCAGCTGAACACTGAAGCTTTCTTT. Its translation is CASSPRQLNTEAFF.